The 9 T cell receptor beta chains listed next were all sequenced from one sample in a study of T cells after yellow fever vaccination. TCRdb reprocessed the 5' RACE reads via MiXCR and lists one record per CDR3 protein. In the table there are 360,000 or so distinct CDR3 sequences, around 10% of which are singletons. The source material was PBMCs, sampled on the day of the first yellow fever vaccination. The receptors were sampled from a man aged 18-30 years who received the YFV17D yellow fever vaccine.

The chain combines TRBV12-3 or TRBV12-4 with TRBJ1-5; perhaps TRBD1 as D (6 bases). V lost 7 bases, J lost 1 base, and 11 bases lay in between. The CDR3 runs 14 residues. The CDR3 spells CASTPDRSNQPQHF. Here the CDR3 DNA reads TGTGCCAGCACACCCGACAGGAGCAATCAGCCCCAGCATTTT.

V usage is TRBV7-6 and J usage is TRBJ1-1; D gene ambiguous. CDR1 is SGHVS, CDR2 FNYEAQ, per germline. The V gene lost 5 bases and the J gene lost 11 bases, with 15 bases spanning the gap. This CDR3 comprises 12 residues. The CDR3 DNA sequence: TGTGCCAGCAGCCCCGGGGAGATTGAGGCTTTCTTT. Encoded protein: CASSPGEIEAFF.

There are a few counts of this clonotype. The chain recombines TRBV7-6 with TRBJ2-1; 9 nucleotides line up with TRBD2. The CDR3 extends over 15 amino acids. V was clipped by 5 bases and J by 4 bases; unmatched bases: 6. Germline V lookup: CDR1 SGHVS, CDR2 FNYEAQ. The CDR3 region is CASSRAGGRYNEQFF. The CDR3 nucleotides are TGTGCCAGCAGCCGCGCGGGGGGGCGGTACAATGAGCAGTTCTTC. The whole variable domain, filled in from reference TRBV7-6 and TRBJ2-1, reads GAGVSQSPRYKVTKRGQDVALRCDPISGHVSLYWYRQALGQGPEFLTYFNYEAQQDKSGLPNDRFSAERPEGSISTLTIQRTEQRDSAMYRCASSRAGGRYNEQFFGPGTRLTVL.

The chain joins TRBV12-3 or TRBV12-4 to TRBJ2-4; D unclear. The CDR3 is 16 amino acids. V lost 6 bases and J lost 7, with 22 bases in between. The CDR3 DNA follows: TGTGCCAGCAGCAAGCTCCCCCGGCCGCCCTCTAACATTCAGTACTTC. This codes for CASSKLPRPPSNIQYF.

V is TRBV9 and J is TRBJ1-1; 7 nucleotides line up with TRBD1. Germline V gives CDR1 SGDLS, CDR2 YYNGEE. The length of the CDR3 is 13 residues. After removal of 0 bases from V and 7 bases from J, the junction contained 3 bases not matched to a gene. In nucleotides, the CDR3 is TGTGCCAGCAGCGTAGGGGACAGATTTGAAGCTTTCTTT. Translating it yields CASSVGDRFEAFF.

Ten or more counts support this clonotype. J is TRBJ1-2 and V is TRBV29-1; D uncertain. Per the germline V gene, CDR1 is SQVTM and CDR2 is ANQGSEA. Trimming pared 0 bases from V and 14 bases from J, leaving 16 bases between. The CDR3 runs 12 residues. CDR3 in DNA: TGCAGCGTTGAAGACAGCCCAACTCGGTCTACCTTC. Residues: CSVEDSPTRSTF. Full variable domain (missing parts from reference TRBV29-1 and TRBJ1-2): SAVISQKPSRDICQRGTSLTIQCQVDSQVTMMFWYRQQPGQSLTLIATANQGSEATYESGFVIDKFPISRPNLTFSTLTVSNMSPEDSSIYLCSVEDSPTRSTFGSGTRLTVV.

This clonotype was counted ten times or more. This chain links TRBV5-6 with TRBJ2-7; 7 bases align to TRBD1. This CDR3 is built from 17 residues. From germline, CDR1 is SGHDT and CDR2 YYEEEE. V dropped 0 bases and J dropped 3; count of bases not matched to a gene: 12. The CDR3 reads CASSLALGTATLYEQYF. DNA of the CDR3: TGTGCCAGCAGCTTGGCCTTGGGGACAGCTACTCTCTACGAGCAGTACTTC. Looking up the rest from reference TRBV5-6 and TRBJ2-7 gives the full variable domain: DAGVTQSPTHLIKTRGQQVTLRCSPKSGHDTVSWYQQALGQGPQFIFQYYEEEERQRGNFPDRFSGHQFPNYSSELNVNALLLGDSALYLCASSLALGTATLYEQYFGPGTRLTVT.

This clonotype was found a few times. The chain has TRBV7-2 and TRBJ2-2; D remains unclear. The germline V gene encodes CDR1 SGHTA and CDR2 FQGNSA. V shed 3 bases and J shed 2 bases, with 10 bases lying between them. CDR3 length: 15 residues. The CDR3 loop is CASSFLADNTGELFF. The DNA for the CDR3 is TGTGCCAGCAGCTTCCTGGCAGATAACACCGGGGAGCTGTTTTTT.

This clonotype was seen a handful of times. The chain recombines TRBV20-1 with TRBJ2-7; 11 nucleotides line up with TRBD2. CDR3 length: 17 residues. V dropped 0 bases and J dropped 1; count of bases not matched to a gene: 8. Germline V CDR1 and CDR2: DFQATT, SNEGSKA (reference sequence). Written as DNA, the CDR3 is TGCAGTGCTAGAGATATGTCTAGCGGGGGGACTTCCTACGAGCAGTACTTC. Translating it yields CSARDMSSGGTSYEQYF.